This T cell receptor (beta chain) was identified in a study of T-cell reconstitution after alpha-beta-depleted transplantation in children. Preparing the TCRbeta library involved the use of unique molecular identifiers. TCRdb recomputed calls from the PCR reads with MiXCR, one row per CDR3 protein. The table shows 2,500 to 3,500 distinct CDR3 sequences, with 20% to 25% occurring only once. Study-wide points: The authors attributed T-cell counts and diversity one year after transplant mostly to newly produced T cells.

At least ten counts were recorded for this clonotype. The antigen is undetermined. This sample comprised PBMCs, mostly from graft donor cells, obtained 60 days after TCRalphabeta/CD19-depleted stem cell transplant. The TCR comes from a female patient younger than 18 who had a stem cell transplant for acute lymphoblastic leukemia, so the T cells may come from the graft donor.

The chain's CDR3 is CASSRTPEAFF. DNA of the CDR3: TGTGCCAGTAGCCGGACGCCTGAAGCTTTCTTT. This sequence joins TRBV19 and TRBJ1-1, with D hard to call. With 6 bases removed from V and 6 bases from J, the gap between germline ends came to 8 bases. The CDR3 runs 11 residues. Germline V gene sequence: CDR1 LNHDA, CDR2 SQIVND (reference sequence).